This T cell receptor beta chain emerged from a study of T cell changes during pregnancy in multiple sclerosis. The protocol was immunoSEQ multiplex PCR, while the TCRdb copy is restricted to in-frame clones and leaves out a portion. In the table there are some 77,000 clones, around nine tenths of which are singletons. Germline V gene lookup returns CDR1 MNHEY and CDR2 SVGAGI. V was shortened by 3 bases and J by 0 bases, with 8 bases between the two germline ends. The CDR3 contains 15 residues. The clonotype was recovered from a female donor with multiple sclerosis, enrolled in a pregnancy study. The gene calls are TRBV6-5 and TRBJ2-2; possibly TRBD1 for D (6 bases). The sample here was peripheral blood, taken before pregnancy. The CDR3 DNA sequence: TGTGCCAGCAGTTATCAGGGGCCGAACACCGGGGAGCTGTTTTTT. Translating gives CASSYQGPNTGELFF.